This T cell receptor (beta chain) was recovered during a study of blood T cells in healthy people across ages. Combining a sample-barcoded 5' primer with a J-beta primer mix, a second PCR ran for about 6 to 12 cycles. TCRdb ran MiXCR on the 5' RACE reads and lists one entry per CDR3 protein. This table has 1.5 million to 2 million distinct CDR3 sequences, around 50% appearing once. Germline loops: CDR1 SGHRS, CDR2 YFSETQ. There are 14 residues in the CDR3. V lost 4 bases to trimming and J lost 8 bases, with 15 bases between them. The people who gave samples were healthy Caucasians from Russia, aged roughly 6 to 90. Each sample had at least 6 million PBMCs isolated.

The specimen sequenced was blood. The sequence was obtained from a woman aged 40 to 50 in good health. V and J are TRBV5-1 and TRBJ1-4, with TRBD1 as a possible D gene (6 bases). The DNA for the CDR3 is TGCGCCAGCAGCATTCAGACAGGTGGCGAAAAACTGTTTTTT. This gives the protein CASSIQTGGEKLFF.